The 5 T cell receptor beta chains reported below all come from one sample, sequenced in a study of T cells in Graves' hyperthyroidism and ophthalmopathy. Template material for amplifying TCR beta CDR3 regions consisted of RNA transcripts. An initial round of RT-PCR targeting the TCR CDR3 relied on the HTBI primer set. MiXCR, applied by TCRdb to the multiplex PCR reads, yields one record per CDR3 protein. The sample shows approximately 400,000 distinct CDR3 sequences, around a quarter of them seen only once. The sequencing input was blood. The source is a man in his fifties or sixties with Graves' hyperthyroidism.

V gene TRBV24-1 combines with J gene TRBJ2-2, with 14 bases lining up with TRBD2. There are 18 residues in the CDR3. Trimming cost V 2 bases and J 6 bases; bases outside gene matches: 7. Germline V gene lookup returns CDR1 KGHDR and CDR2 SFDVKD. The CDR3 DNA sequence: TGTGCCACCAGTGATTCACGACGACTAGCGGGAGGGGCCGGGGAGCTGTTTTTT. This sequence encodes CATSDSRRLAGGAGELFF.

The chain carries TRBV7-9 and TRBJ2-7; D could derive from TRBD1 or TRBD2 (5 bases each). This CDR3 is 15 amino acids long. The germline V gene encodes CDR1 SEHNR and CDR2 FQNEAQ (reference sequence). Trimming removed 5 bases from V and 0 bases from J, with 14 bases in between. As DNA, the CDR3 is TGTGCCAGCAGCCTAGGCCGGGACGGCTCCTACGAGCAGTACTTC. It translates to CASSLGRDGSYEQYF.

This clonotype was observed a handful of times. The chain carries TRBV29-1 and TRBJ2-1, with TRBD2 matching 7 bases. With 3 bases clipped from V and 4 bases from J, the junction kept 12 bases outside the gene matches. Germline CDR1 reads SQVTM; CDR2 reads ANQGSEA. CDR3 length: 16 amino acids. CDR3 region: CSVDLEGTGGYNEQFF. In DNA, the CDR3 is TGCAGCGTTGATCTCGAAGGTACGGGAGGTTACAATGAGCAGTTCTTC.

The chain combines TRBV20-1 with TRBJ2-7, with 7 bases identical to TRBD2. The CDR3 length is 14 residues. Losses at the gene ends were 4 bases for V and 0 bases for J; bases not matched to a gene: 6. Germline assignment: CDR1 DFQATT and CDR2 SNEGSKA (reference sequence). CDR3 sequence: CSANEGGSSYEQYF. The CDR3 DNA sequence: TGCAGTGCTAACGAGGGCGGGAGCTCCTACGAGCAGTACTTC.

The CDR3 spells CASSQTFSPHSGNTIYF. CDR3 DNA sequence: TGTGCCAGCAGCCAAACATTTTCTCCCCACTCTGGAAACACCATATATTTT. The chain uses TRBV3-1 and TRBJ1-3; D gene unclear. Trimming stripped 2 bases from V and 0 bases from J, with 14 bases between. The V gene's germline CDR1 is LGHDT and CDR2 YNNKEL (reference sequence). The CDR3 covers 17 residues.